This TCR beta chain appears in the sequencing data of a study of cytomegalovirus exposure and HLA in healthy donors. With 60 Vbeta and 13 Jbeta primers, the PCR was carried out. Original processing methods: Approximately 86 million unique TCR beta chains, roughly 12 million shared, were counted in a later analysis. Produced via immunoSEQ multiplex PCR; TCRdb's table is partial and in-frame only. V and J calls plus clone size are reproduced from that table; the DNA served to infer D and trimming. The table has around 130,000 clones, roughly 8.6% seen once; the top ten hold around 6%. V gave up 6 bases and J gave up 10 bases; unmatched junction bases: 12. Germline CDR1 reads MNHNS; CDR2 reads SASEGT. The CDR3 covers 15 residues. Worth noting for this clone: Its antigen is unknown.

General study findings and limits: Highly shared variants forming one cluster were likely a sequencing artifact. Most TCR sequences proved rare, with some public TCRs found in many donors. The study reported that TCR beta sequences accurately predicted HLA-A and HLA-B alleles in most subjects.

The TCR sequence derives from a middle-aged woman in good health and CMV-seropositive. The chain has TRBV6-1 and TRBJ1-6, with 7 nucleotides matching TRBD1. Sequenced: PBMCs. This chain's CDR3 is CASRRGGAGGSPLHF. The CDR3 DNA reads TGTGCCAGCAGGCGGGGCGGGGCAGGGGGATCACCCCTCCACTTT.